Shown below are 11 T cell receptor beta chains from a single sample sequenced in a study of T cells in Graves' hyperthyroidism and ophthalmopathy. Researchers amplified the TCR beta CDR3 regions from RNA transcripts. A set of HTBI primers served as the primers for a first-round RT-PCR of the TCR CDR3. A single record per CDR3 protein comes from TCRdb applying MiXCR to the multiplex PCR reads. The table records under 450,000 distinct CDR3 sequences, about a sixth of them present only once. Material: blood. These receptor sequences come from a woman aged 25 to 45 with Graves' hyperthyroidism that later progressed to Graves' ophthalmopathy.

The CDR3 here is CASSLGVSGRAEAYEQYF. In DNA form, the CDR3 reads TGTGCCAGCAGTTTAGGGGTTAGCGGGAGGGCCGAGGCCTACGAGCAGTACTTC. This chain joins TRBV27 and TRBJ2-7; TRBD2 matches 11 bases. With 2 bases clipped from V and 2 bases from J, the junction kept 11 bases outside the gene matches. The CDR3 is made up of 18 amino acids. Germline values: CDR1 MNHEY, CDR2 SMNVEV (reference sequence).

This clonotype was seen many times. The V gene is TRBV28, the J gene TRBJ2-7; the match to TRBD2 covers 8 bases. Germline CDR1 MDHEN, CDR2 SYDVKM. J was trimmed by 1 base and V by 2 bases; bases with no gene match: 1. The CDR3 covers 14 residues. The DNA of the CDR3 is TGTGCCAGCAGTTTACCTAGCGGGTCCTACGAGCAGTACTTC. Protein product: CASSLPSGSYEQYF.

The chain combines TRBV29-1 with TRBJ2-2, with D uncertain. Germline V gene sequence: CDR1 SQVTM, CDR2 ANQGSEA. Deletions cut 4 bases from V and 5 bases from J, with 11 bases between. The CDR3 has 13 residues. The chain's CDR3 is CSVATDRTGELFF. CDR3 bases: TGCAGCGTTGCAACTGATAGGACCGGGGAGCTGTTTTTT.

The V call is TRBV5-5, the J call TRBJ2-7; possible D gene TRBD2, 6 bases. The V gene's germline CDR1 is SGHKS and CDR2 YYEKEE (reference sequence). Trimming removed 6 bases at V and 6 bases at J, with 19 bases between. The CDR3 loop spans 14 amino acids. As DNA, the CDR3 is TGTGCCAGCATCAACCCTGGTCAGGGAGGCGAGCAGTACTTC. Translating gives CASINPGQGGEQYF.

This clonotype was found a few times. The chain carries TRBV4-1 and TRBJ1-5; D is unresolved. Trimming removed 0 bases at V and 4 bases at J, with 10 bases between. Germline loops: CDR1 MGHRA, CDR2 YSYEKL. CDR3 length: 15 amino acids. As DNA, the CDR3 is TGCGCCAGCAGCCAAGATTTGGGAGTAAATCAGCCCCAGCATTTT. Its protein product is CASSQDLGVNQPQHF.

This clonotype was counted ten times or more. This chain uses TRBV29-1 with TRBJ1-5, with D perhaps TRBD1 (5 bases). V was clipped by 5 bases and J by 6 bases, with 14 bases between them. The CDR3 is 13 amino acids. Looked up from germline, CDR1 is SQVTM and CDR2 is ANQGSEA. This chain's CDR3 is CSVLGGGGQPQHF. The CDR3, as DNA: TGCAGCGTTCTGGGGGGAGGAGGTCAGCCCCAGCATTTT.

This chain links TRBV7-9 with TRBJ1-2; D is possibly TRBD1 (6 bases). The CDR3 is 14 amino acids. Germline CDR1 reads SEHNR; CDR2 reads FQNEAQ (reference sequence). V shed 6 bases and J shed 4 bases, with 15 bases lying between them. CDR3 sequence: CASRNKGHIYGYTF. The CDR3 bases are TGTGCCAGCAGAAATAAGGGACACATCTATGGCTACACCTTC.

The rearrangement joins TRBV5-6 to TRBJ2-5; 8 bases map to TRBD1. The V gene end was trimmed by 1 base and the J gene end by 2 bases; junction bases not matched to a gene: 4. Germline assignment: CDR1 SGHDT and CDR2 YYEEEE. The CDR3 has 15 residues. This chain's CDR3 is CASSLYWTGQETQYF. The CDR3 region has the DNA TGTGCCAGCAGCTTGTACTGGACAGGGCAAGAGACCCAGTACTTC.

Concerning this clonotype: Without the conserved terminal phenylalanine or tryptophan, this CDR3 likely stems from a read error. The chain recombines TRBV3-1 with TRBJ2-5; 9 bases line up with TRBD2. Unmatched junction bases numbered 3, after V lost 4 bases and J lost 3 bases. CDR1 is LGHDT and CDR2 is YNNKEL in the germline V gene (reference sequence). The CDR3 length is 14 residues. The CDR3 spells CASSLSSGKETQYL. DNA for the CDR3: TGTGCCAGCAGCCTCTCTAGCGGGAAAGAGACCCAGTACCTC.

This clonotype was counted at least ten times. Mismatch with germline at one junction end may stem from a read error. The chain uses TRBV20-1 and TRBJ2-7; possibly TRBD1 for D (6 bases). CDR3 length: 12 amino acids. Germline V CDR1 and CDR2: DFQATT, SNEGSKA (reference sequence). DNA of the CDR3: TGCAGTGCTGGAGACAGGCTCCACGAGCAGTACTTC. This codes for CSAGDRLHEQYF.

This clonotype was observed at least ten times. V usage is TRBV24-1 and J usage is TRBJ1-5; no clear D. The length of the CDR3 is 13 residues. From germline, CDR1 is KGHDR and CDR2 SFDVKD. Trimming pared 1 base from V and 10 bases from J, leaving 10 bases between. This CDR3 reads CATSDFPGIPQHF. Here the CDR3 DNA reads TGTGCCACCAGTGATTTCCCAGGAATCCCCCAGCATTTT.